The sample holds many counts of the clone carrying this T cell receptor (beta chain). Its target is not known. The data derive from a study of T cells after yellow fever vaccination. Points from the study as a whole: Some clonotypes, a small share, were shared between CD4 and CD8 compartments. A secondary response was less intense yet reached its peak sooner, at day 5 versus 15.

CDR1 is GTSNPN and CDR2 is SVGIG in the germline V gene (reference sequence). CDR3 size: 13 residues. Trimming stripped 3 bases from V and 3 bases from J, with 11 bases between. MiXCR, applied by TCRdb to the 5' RACE reads, yields one record per CDR3 protein. The sample contains 300,000 to 400,000 distinct CDR3 sequences, 8.7% of which appear only once. The gene calls are TRBV30 and TRBJ2-5; D remains ambiguous. This TCR was recovered from a man between 18 and 29 years old who received the YFV17D yellow fever vaccine. The sample was PBMCs, taken on the day of the first yellow fever vaccination. As DNA, the CDR3 is TGTGCCTGGAGAGGCGCAGCTGAAGAGACCCAGTACTTC. Translating it yields CAWRGAAEETQYF. Drawing the rest from reference TRBV30 and TRBJ2-5, the complete variable domain is SQTIHQWPATLVQPVGSPLSLECTVEGTSNPNLYWYRQAAGRGLQLLFYSVGIGQISSEVPQNLSASRPQDRQFILSSKKLLLSDSGFYLCAWRGAAEETQYFGPGTRLLVL.